The 29 T cell receptor beta chains listed next were all sequenced from one sample in a study of tissue T cells after allogeneic stem cell transplantation. TCRdb's copy holds only in-frame clones and misses some; the assay was immunoSEQ multiplex PCR. The sample holds about 1,100 clones; about 50% are singletons and the top ten take under 55%. Described time point: mouse harvest day 14 after allogeneic transplant. Each mouse received 10^7 T-cell-depleted marrow cells plus 10^6 splenic CD5+ T cells by tail vein. The sequenced material came from spleen. Every receptor here comes from a female BALB/c mouse given C57BL/6 T cells with graft-versus-host disease after an allogeneic hematopoietic cell transplant.

This clone counts as large. Gene names are the mouse ones. The CDR3 extends 1 residue past the end of the read, so its final part is completed from the germline J gene. The chain recombines TRBV4 with TRBJ2-5; TRBD1 aligns across 9 bases. V trimming: 5 bases; J trimming: 2 bases; junction bases outside the gene matches: 5. From germline, CDR1 is LGHDT and CDR2 YNNKQL (reference sequence). The CDR3 loop spans 15 amino acids. The sequenced CDR3 bases are TGTGCCAGCAGCCACCGGGACAGGGTCCAAGACACCCAGTAC. Its protein product is CASSHRDRVQDTQY. The entire CDR3 sequence reads CASSHRDRVQDTQYF.

This clone is deemed medium-sized. Germline and genes here are mouse. The read stops 1 residue short of the end of the CDR3; the missing end is completed from the germline J gene. The chain links TRBV16 to TRBJ1-1, with TRBD1 matching over 10 bases. After removal of 5 bases from V and 1 base from J, the junction contained 4 bases not matched to a gene. Germline V gene data show CDR1 as SGHSA and CDR2 as FRNQAP. There are 15 residues in the CDR3. CDR3: CASSRQGAGNTEVFF. Partial CDR3 DNA: TGTGCAAGCAGCCGACAGGGGGCGGGAAACACAGAAGTCTTC.

This clone was observed a few times. Germline and genes: mouse. Read coverage stops 1 residue before the CDR3 terminus; the germline J gene supplies the remainder. This chain links TRBV3 with TRBJ2-7; 8 bases are shared with TRBD2. This CDR3 is built from 14 residues. In germline, CDR1 is SNHLY, CDR2 FYNGKV (reference sequence). V gave up 2 bases and J gave up 3 bases; unmatched junction bases: 3. CDR3 sequence: CASSLRWGDYEQYF. The part of the CDR3 DNA that was read is TGTGCCAGCAGCTTACGCTGGGGGGACTATGAACAGTAC.

This clone is labeled medium-sized. Mouse germline and gene names are used. The DNA read from the CDR3 is TGTGCCAGCTCTCTCAGGGACTGGGGGGGCTTTGAACAGTAC. It specifies CASSLRDWGGFEQY. From start to end, the CDR3 is CASSLRDWGGFEQYF. The J gene is TRBJ2-7, the V gene TRBV12-1; 14 bases are shared with TRBD2. The read ends 1 residue shy of where the CDR3 ends; the end is completed using the germline J gene. V shed 0 bases and J 6 bases; nucleotides not matched to a gene: 3. Per the germline V gene, CDR1 is SGHSN and CDR2 is HYEKVE. This CDR3 comprises 15 residues.

Relative to its sample, this clone is large (0.1 to 1%). Genes and germline come from the mouse. The CDR3 is cut off 1 residue early in the read; its end comes from the germline J gene. The chain couples TRBV17 to TRBJ2-7; a possible D gene is TRBD1 (6 bases). V dropped 1 base and J dropped 3 bases, with 7 bases sitting between them. Germline values: CDR1 MNHDT, CDR2 YYDKIL. The CDR3 is 13 residues long. Here the CDR3 reads CASSRGTDYEQYF. The sequenced CDR3 bases are TGTGCTAGCAGTAGAGGGACAGACTATGAACAGTAC.

In regard to this clone: This clone may be a read error of a much larger clone one base away. Germline and genes here are mouse. The read ends 1 residue before the CDR3 terminus; that terminus is restored from the germline J gene. The chain joins TRBV16 to TRBJ2-7, with 11 bases matching TRBD2. The CDR3 is 14 residues long. CDR1 and CDR2 (germline): SGHSA, FRNQAP. V was pared by 6 bases and J by 3 bases, with 4 bases of the junction left unmatched. The CDR3 loop reads CASRPDWGGYEQYF. CDR3 DNA (partial): TGTGCAAGCAGACCTGACTGGGGGGGCTATGAACAGTAC.

This clone has a handful of counts. Genes and germline come from the mouse. Read data end 1 residue before the CDR3 end; the end is taken from the germline J gene. This sequence joins TRBV17 and TRBJ2-7; the D is unclear. This CDR3 comprises 13 residues. Trimming left V 0 bases short and J 6 bases short, with 9 bases between. Germline V gives CDR1 MNHDT, CDR2 YYDKIL. The CDR3 bases that were read are TGTGCTAGCAGTAGAGATCAAGGGTTTGAACAGTAC. Protein sequence: CASSRDQGFEQY. The CDR3 reads in full as CASSRDQGFEQYF.

This clone has more than one count but fewer than ten. Mouse gene names and germline throughout. The read ends 1 residue early relative to the CDR3; the germline J gene fills the gap. Other DNA sequences in the same sample also yield this CDR3. The V gene is TRBV26, the J gene TRBJ1-6; D may be TRBD1 (5 bases). TRBJ1-6 is reported as an ORF; its role is uncertain. The CDR3 contains 14 residues. The V end was cut by 4 bases, the J end by 3 bases, with 7 bases between. Germline loops: CDR1 KGHPV, CDR2 FQNQEV (reference sequence). The CDR3 region is CASSPQGYNSPLYF. The sequenced part of the CDR3 DNA is TGTGCCAGCAGTCCTCAGGGCTATAATTCGCCCCTCTAC.

This clone was detected only a few times. Genes and germline are mouse. The read comes to an end 1 residue before the CDR3 does, leaving the germline J gene to fill in the end. The V call is TRBV19, the J call TRBJ1-4; 10 nucleotides line up with TRBD1. Germline V gene lookup returns CDR1 FNHDT and CDR2 SITEND (reference sequence). There are 16 residues in the CDR3. Trimming cost V 5 bases and J 2 bases; bases outside gene matches: 6. The CDR3 loop is CASSRQGAGSNERLFF. The covered CDR3 bases are TGTGCCAGCAGCCGACAGGGGGCAGGATCCAACGAAAGATTATTT.

A note on this clone: Each gene name is a mouse one. The read ends 1 residue before the CDR3 terminus; that terminus is restored from the germline J gene. This rearrangement joins TRBV24 to TRBJ1-6; TRBD1 aligns across 9 bases. TRBJ1-6 is designated an ORF whose function remains uncertain. The CDR3 sequence is 16 residues long. Germline CDR1 KGHTA, CDR2 FRNEEI. Trimming at V came to 4 bases and at J to 3 bases, leaving 4 bases not matched to a gene. The covered CDR3 bases are TGTGCCAGCAGTCCTCCGGGACAGGGCTATAATTCGCCCCTCTAC. Its translation: CASSPPGQGYNSPLY. The whole CDR3 is CASSPPGQGYNSPLYF.

This clone is labeled large (0.1 to 1%). The listed genes are named as in mouse. This chain's CDR3 is CTCRETGGYEQYF. CDR3 bases read: TGCACCTGCAGGGAGACTGGGGGTTATGAACAGTAC. The genes are TRBV1 and TRBJ2-7, with TRBD2 matching over 9 bases. The read comes to an end 1 residue before the CDR3 does, leaving the germline J gene to fill in the end. This CDR3 contains 13 residues. J lost 4 bases, V lost 6 bases, and 4 bases had no gene match. The germline V gene encodes CDR1 NSQYPW and CDR2 LRSPGD (reference sequence).

For this clone: Gene names refer to mouse genes. The read ends 1 residue before the CDR3 terminus; that terminus is restored from the germline J gene. The chain employs TRBV5 and TRBJ2-3, with a possible D match to TRBD1 (5 bases). Trimming stripped 4 bases from V and 0 bases from J, with 11 bases between. The CDR3 is 15 amino acids. Germline V gives CDR1 LGHNA, CDR2 YNLKQL (reference sequence). The covered CDR3 bases are TGTGCCAGCAGCCCCCGGACATCTAGTGCAGAAACGCTGTAT. Translating gives CASSPRTSSAETLY. The CDR3, in full, reads CASSPRTSSAETLYF.

By share, this clone counts as hyperexpanded (1% or more). Gene names denote mouse genes. With the read ending 1 residue before the CDR3 end, the germline J gene is used to fill in that end. The chain links TRBV16 to TRBJ1-3; no clear D. With 5 bases removed from V and 0 bases from J, the gap between germline ends came to 8 bases. This CDR3 has 14 residues. From germline, CDR1 is SGHSA and CDR2 FRNQAP. The CDR3 DNA, read in part, is TGTGCAAGCAGCCCCGACAATTCTGGAAATACGCTCTAT. Residues: CASSPDNSGNTLY. The entire CDR3 reads CASSPDNSGNTLYF.

Concerning this clone: A far more abundant clone sits one base away, making this likely a read error. Gene and germline names: mouse. The read terminates 1 residue before the CDR3 end, so the remaining end is supplied by the germline J gene. The chain carries TRBV16 and TRBJ1-3; no definite D call. The CDR3 spans 14 residues. From germline, CDR1 is SGHSA and CDR2 FRNQAP. The sequenced CDR3 bases are TGTGCAAGCAGCCCCGACAATTCTGGACATACGCTCTAT. Residues: CASSPDNSGHTLY. The full-length CDR3 reads as CASSPDNSGHTLYF.

A remark on this clone: The germline and genes are mouse ones. The missing CDR3 end, 1 residue past where the read stops, is filled in from the germline J gene. The chain is built from TRBV26 and TRBJ1-3; 9 bases line up with TRBD1. From germline, CDR1 is KGHPV and CDR2 FQNQEV (reference sequence). The CDR3 has 15 amino acids. J was trimmed by 2 bases and V by 2 bases; bases with no gene match: 1. The sequenced CDR3 bases are TGTGCCAGCAGTCTGGGACAGGGGACTGGAAATACGCTCTAT. It specifies CASSLGQGTGNTLY. The full CDR3 protein is CASSLGQGTGNTLYF.

For this clone: The junction departs from the called germline gene at one end, perhaps through a read error. Mouse names are used for the genes. The read ends 1 residue shy of where the CDR3 ends; the end is completed using the germline J gene. This sequence joins TRBV19 and TRBJ2-7; D is ambiguous. This CDR3 region has 12 residues. Germline values: CDR1 FNHDT, CDR2 SITEND (reference sequence). The CDR3 sequence: CASSIGNYAQYF. The DNA read from the CDR3 is TGTGCCAGCAGTATAGGCAACTATGCACAGTAC.

As concerns this clone: At one end the junction does not follow the germline gene, possibly because of a read error. Any gene name here is a mouse gene name. The CDR3 goes on 1 residue after the read ends, and that part is filled in from the germline J gene. V is TRBV13-3 and J is TRBJ1-3; 10 bases align to TRBD1. The CDR3 is 12 residues long. Germline assignment: CDR1 NNHDY and CDR2 SYVADS. The DNA read from the CDR3 is TGTTCCAGCAGCGGGACAGGGGATACGCTCTAT. The encoded protein is CSSSGTGDTLY. The CDR3 reads in full as CSSSGTGDTLYF.

Remarks on this clone: Germline and genes: mouse. The CDR3 end falls 1 residue outside the read, so it is completed with the germline J gene. The rearrangement uses TRBV16 and TRBJ1-3, with TRBD1 as a possible D gene (6 bases). The V end was cut by 3 bases, the J end by 0 bases, with 12 bases between. CDR1 and CDR2 from the germline V gene are SGHSA and FRNQAP. The CDR3 has 16 amino acids. CDR3 protein: CASSFGGQNSGNTLYF. Incomplete CDR3 DNA: TGTGCAAGCAGCTTCGGGGGCCAGAATTCTGGAAATACGCTCTAT.

In its sample, this clone was seen once. The gene names given are mouse names. Read sequence stops 1 residue before the CDR3 end, and the germline J gene provides the missing end. The chain has TRBV13-3 and TRBJ2-7, with 7 bases that match TRBD2. Per germline, CDR1 NNHDY and CDR2 SYVADS. The ends lost 7 bases at V and 0 bases at J; junction bases unmatched: 4. CDR3 size: 13 residues. The chain's CDR3 is CASGGGSSYEQYF. CDR3 bases read: TGTGCCAGCGGTGGGGGGAGCTCCTATGAACAGTAC.

As regards this clone: One end of the junction does not line up with germline, which may come from a read error. Germline and genes: mouse. Read data end 1 residue before the CDR3 end; the end is taken from the germline J gene. V is TRBV19 and J is TRBJ2-4, with a tentative D call TRBD2 (6 bases). This CDR3 contains 16 residues. Germline-derived CDR1 and CDR2 are FNHDT and SITEND (reference sequence). The CDR3 DNA, read in part, is TGCGCCACCAGTATTGGGACTCTTGCTAGTCAGAACACCTTGTAC. Translating gives CATSIGTLASQNTLY. The entire CDR3 protein reads CATSIGTLASQNTLYF.

Turning to this clone: Each gene name is a mouse one. The CDR3 end falls 1 residue outside the read, so it is completed with the germline J gene. The rearrangement links TRBV14 to TRBJ1-4; 7 bases line up with TRBD1. The J segment lost 1 base and the V segment lost 5 bases, leaving 5 bases of the junction unmatched. Germline values: CDR1 SGHDT, CDR2 FRDEAV. CDR3 size: 15 residues. The CDR3 loop is CASSTGTDSNERLFF. The CDR3 DNA, read in part, is TGTGCCAGCAGCACCGGGACAGATTCCAACGAAAGATTATTT.

This clone has a handful of counts. The gene names here belong to mouse. The sequence runs out 1 residue before the end of the CDR3; the remainder is reconstructed from the germline J gene. This sequence joins TRBV13-3 and TRBJ2-5; TRBD1 matches 7 bases. V lost 4 bases and J lost 6; bases outside the gene matches: 5. This CDR3 contains 13 residues. Germline loops: CDR1 NNHDY, CDR2 SYVADS. CDR3 DNA, as far as it was read: TGTGCCAGCAGTACTGACAGGGTCGACACCCAGTAC. Amino acids: CASSTDRVDTQY. The complete CDR3 protein is CASSTDRVDTQYF.

Details on this clone: The genes are named according to mouse. The CDR3 extends 1 residue past the end of the read, so its final part is completed from the germline J gene. V is TRBV26 and J is TRBJ1-6; D is uncertain. TRBJ1-6 carries the ORF label, with uncertain function. CDR1 KGHPV and CDR2 FQNQEV come from the germline V gene (reference sequence). Trimming left V 1 base short and J 1 base short, with 5 bases between. The CDR3 has 15 amino acids. The covered CDR3 bases are TGTGCCAGCAGTCTGTTGGGGTCCTATAATTCGCCCCTCTAC. Residues: CASSLLGSYNSPLY. The whole CDR3 region reads CASSLLGSYNSPLYF.

A remark on this clone: Gene and germline names: mouse. The CDR3 is cut off 1 residue early in the read; its end comes from the germline J gene. This chain uses TRBV12-2 with TRBJ1-5; tentatively, D is TRBD1 (5 bases). CDR3 length: 14 residues. V was pared by 0 bases and J by 2 bases, with 7 bases between. The germline V gene has CDR1 SGHLS and CDR2 HYDKME. CDR3 sequence reads: CASSLGGDNQAPLF. The CDR3 bases that were read are TGTGCCAGCTCTCTCGGAGGGGACAACCAGGCTCCGCTT.

In its sample, this clone is medium-sized. Gene and germline names: mouse. The read finishes 1 residue shy of the CDR3 end, and the germline J gene is used to complete it. The genes are TRBV20 and TRBJ2-7; D remains unclear. Germline CDR1 is GFQATS and CDR2 is STVNSAI. The CDR3 extends over 13 amino acids. Trimming left V 0 bases short and J 4 bases short, with 10 bases between. Partial CDR3 DNA: TGTGGTGCTAGGGATCGCCAGTCATATGAACAGTAC. Protein: CGARDRQSYEQY. The entire CDR3 protein reads CGARDRQSYEQYF.

Concerning this clone: The gene symbols are mouse symbols. The read terminates 1 residue before the CDR3 end, so the remaining end is supplied by the germline J gene. This chain connects TRBV23 to TRBJ2-3. CDR3 length: 12 residues. CDR1 and CDR2 from the germline V gene are KGHTA and FQNQQP. This CDR3 reads CSSEGRAETLYF. The part of the CDR3 DNA that was read is TGCTCCAGCGAGGGGCGTGCAGAAACGCTGTAT.

This clone is deemed large (0.1 to 1%). Gene names refer to mouse genes. The sequence runs out 1 residue before the end of the CDR3; the remainder is reconstructed from the germline J gene. The chain is built from TRBV1 and TRBJ2-7, with TRBD1 matching over 10 bases. This CDR3 comprises 14 residues. Germline CDR1 and CDR2: NSQYPW and LRSPGD (reference sequence). After removal of 1 base from V and 6 bases from J, the junction contained 3 bases not matched to a gene. CDR3 loop: CTCSAAGTGVEQYF. CDR3 DNA (partial): TGCACCTGCAGTGCAGCCGGGACAGGGGTTGAACAGTAC.

In its sample, this clone ranks as medium-sized (0.01 to 0.1%). The genes and germline here are from mouse. The CDR3 goes on 1 residue after the read ends, and that part is filled in from the germline J gene. The chain is built from TRBV13-2 and TRBJ2-7; 11 bases match TRBD2. CDR1 NNHNN and CDR2 SYGAGS come from the germline V gene (reference sequence). This CDR3 is built from 15 residues. V lost 2 bases to trimming and J lost 7 bases; unmatched junction nucleotides: 8. The CDR3 bases that were read are TGTGCCAGCGGTGAGAGAACTGGGGGGGCGCGGGAACAGTAC. Its protein is CASGERTGGAREQY. The CDR3 as a whole reads CASGERTGGAREQYF.

This clone ranks as large. The genes are named according to mouse. The CDR3 end is not reached by the read, which stops 1 residue before it; the germline J gene fills it in. The chain couples TRBV16 to TRBJ2-7; 11 nucleotides align to TRBD2. Germline trimming cut 5 bases from V and 7 bases from J; bases unmatched to any gene: 10. Germline-derived CDR1 and CDR2 are SGHSA and FRNQAP. The length of the CDR3 is 15 residues. Incomplete CDR3 DNA: TGTGCAAGCAGCCTCACTGGGGGGGCGCGTTGGGAACAGTAC. As protein: CASSLTGGARWEQY. The CDR3 in full is CASSLTGGARWEQYF.